These 2 T cell receptor beta chains share one sample of origin, sequenced in a study of a mutant IDH1 vaccine in newly diagnosed glioma. Documented time point: week 5, during vaccination. Topical imiquimod was applied with each vaccine dose, which held 300 ug of mutant IDH1 20-mer peptide. Antigens of these TCRs are unknown. The assay was immunoSEQ multiplex PCR, and TCRdb's table has in-frame clones only and misses some. This table holds about 30,000 clones, roughly nine tenths found once. The material was peripheral blood mononuclear cells (PBMCs), obtained from a glioma patient whose treatment included an IDH1 peptide vaccine. The source is a woman aged 40-49 years with glioma. Some clones in this sample may be carry-over from other donors' samples.

V and J are TRBV18 and TRBJ2-7; 8 nucleotides line up with TRBD2. J lost 4 bases, V lost 2 bases, and 10 bases had no gene match. Germline V gene sequence: CDR1 KGHSH, CDR2 LQKENI. The CDR3 length is 16 residues. In DNA form, the CDR3 reads TGTGCCAGCTCACCATCTCCACCTCGGGGGGGGTACGAGCAGTACTTC. This sequence encodes CASSPSPPRGGYEQYF.

Points on this clone: A junction end diverges from the germline sequence, so it may reflect a read error. This chain joins TRBV7-7 and TRBJ2-5, with 7 positions matching TRBD2. This CDR3 has 13 amino acids. Germline values: CDR1 SSHAT, CDR2 FNYEAQ (reference sequence). The CDR3 here is CASSARGGETQYF. CDR3 in DNA: TGTGCTAGCAGCGCCCGCGGGGGAGAGACCCAGTACTTC.